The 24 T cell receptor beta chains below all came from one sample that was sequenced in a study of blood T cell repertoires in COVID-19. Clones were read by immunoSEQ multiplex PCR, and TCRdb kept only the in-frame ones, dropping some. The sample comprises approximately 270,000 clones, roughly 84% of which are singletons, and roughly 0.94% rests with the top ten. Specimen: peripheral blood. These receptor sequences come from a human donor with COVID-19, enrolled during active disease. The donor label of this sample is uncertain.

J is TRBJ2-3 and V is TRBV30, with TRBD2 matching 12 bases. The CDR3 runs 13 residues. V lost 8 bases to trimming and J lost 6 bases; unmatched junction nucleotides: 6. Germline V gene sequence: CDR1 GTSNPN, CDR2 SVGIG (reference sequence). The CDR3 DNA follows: TGTGCCAGGGGACTAGCGGGTTTGGATACGCAGTATTTT. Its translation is CARGLAGLDTQYF.

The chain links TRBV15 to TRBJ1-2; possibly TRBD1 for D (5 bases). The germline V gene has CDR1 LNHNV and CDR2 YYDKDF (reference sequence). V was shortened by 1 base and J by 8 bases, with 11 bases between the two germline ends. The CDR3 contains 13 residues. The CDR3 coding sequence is TGTGCCACCAGCAGAGCCCTCAGGGCCGGCTACACCTTC. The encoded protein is CATSRALRAGYTF.

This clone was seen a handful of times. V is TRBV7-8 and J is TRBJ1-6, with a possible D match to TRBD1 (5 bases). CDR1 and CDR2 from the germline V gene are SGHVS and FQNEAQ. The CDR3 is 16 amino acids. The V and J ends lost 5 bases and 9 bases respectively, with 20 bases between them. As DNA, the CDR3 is TGTGCCAGCAGCCCCACAGGCGGGGACGGCGGTTCACCCCTCCACTTT. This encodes CASSPTGGDGGSPLHF.

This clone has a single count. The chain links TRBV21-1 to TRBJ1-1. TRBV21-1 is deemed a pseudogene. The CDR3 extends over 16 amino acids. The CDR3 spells CASRTRRGNGNTEAFF. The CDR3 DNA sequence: TGTGCCAGCCGGACAAGGCGGGGTAACGGGAACACTGAAGCTTTCTTT.

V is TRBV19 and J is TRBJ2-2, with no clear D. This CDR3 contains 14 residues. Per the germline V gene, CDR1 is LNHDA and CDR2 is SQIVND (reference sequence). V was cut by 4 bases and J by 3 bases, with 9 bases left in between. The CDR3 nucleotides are TGTGCCAGTAGTAATTCGAGGTACACCGGGGAGCTGTTTTTT. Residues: CASSNSRYTGELFF.

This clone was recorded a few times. DNA for the CDR3: TGTGCCGGAGCGGGAGGGCCCGGCGAGCAGTACTTC. Residues: CAGAGGPGEQYF. The chain carries TRBV18 and TRBJ2-7; the match to TRBD2 covers 10 bases. CDR3 length: 12 amino acids. V was clipped by 11 bases and J by 6 bases; unmatched bases: 7. Germline V lookup: CDR1 KGHSH, CDR2 LQKENI.

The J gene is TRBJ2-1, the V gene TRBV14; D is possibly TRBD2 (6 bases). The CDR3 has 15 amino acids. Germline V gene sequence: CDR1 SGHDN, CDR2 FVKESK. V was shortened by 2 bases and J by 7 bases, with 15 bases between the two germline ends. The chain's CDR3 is CASSQPSGVKNEQFF. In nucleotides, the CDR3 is TGTGCCAGCAGCCAACCTTCGGGAGTCAAAAATGAGCAGTTCTTC.

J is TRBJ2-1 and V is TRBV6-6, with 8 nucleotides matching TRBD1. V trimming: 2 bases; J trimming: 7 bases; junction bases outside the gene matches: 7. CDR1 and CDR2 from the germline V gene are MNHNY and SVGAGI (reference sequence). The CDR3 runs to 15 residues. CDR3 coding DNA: TGTGCCAGCAGTTACGGGCAGGGGGCGCATAATGAGCAGTTCTTC. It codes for CASSYGQGAHNEQFF.

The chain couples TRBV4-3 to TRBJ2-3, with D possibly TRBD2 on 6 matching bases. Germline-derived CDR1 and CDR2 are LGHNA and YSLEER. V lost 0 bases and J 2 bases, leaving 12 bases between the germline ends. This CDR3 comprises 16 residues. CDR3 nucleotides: TGCGCCAGCAGCCAAGATTATAGACTAGACACAGATACGCAGTATTTT. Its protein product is CASSQDYRLDTDTQYF.

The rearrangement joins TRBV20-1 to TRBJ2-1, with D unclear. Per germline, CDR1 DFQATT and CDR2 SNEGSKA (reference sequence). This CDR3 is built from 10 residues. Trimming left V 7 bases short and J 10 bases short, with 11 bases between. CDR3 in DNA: TGCAGTGTCCTGGGCAGGGAGCAGTTCTTC. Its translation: CSVLGREQFF.

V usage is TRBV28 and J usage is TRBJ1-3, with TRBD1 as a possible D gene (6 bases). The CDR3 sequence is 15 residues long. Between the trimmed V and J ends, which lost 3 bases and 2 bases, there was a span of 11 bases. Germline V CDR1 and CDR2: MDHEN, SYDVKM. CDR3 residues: CASSFGGRTGNTIYF. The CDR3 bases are TGTGCCAGCAGTTTCGGGGGGCGCACTGGAAACACCATATATTTT.

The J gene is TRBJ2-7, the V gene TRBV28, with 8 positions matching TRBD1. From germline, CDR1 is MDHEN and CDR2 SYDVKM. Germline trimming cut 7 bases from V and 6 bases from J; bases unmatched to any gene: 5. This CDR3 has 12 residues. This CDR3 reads CASNRQGLEQYF. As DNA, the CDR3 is TGTGCCAGCAACCGACAGGGGCTCGAGCAGTACTTC.

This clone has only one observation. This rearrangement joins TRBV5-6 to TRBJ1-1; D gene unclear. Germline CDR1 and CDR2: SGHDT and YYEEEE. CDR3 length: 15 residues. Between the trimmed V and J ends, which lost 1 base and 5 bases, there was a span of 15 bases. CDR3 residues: CASSLLGFGETEAFF. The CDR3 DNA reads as TGTGCCAGCAGCTTGTTGGGGTTCGGGGAGACTGAAGCTTTCTTT.

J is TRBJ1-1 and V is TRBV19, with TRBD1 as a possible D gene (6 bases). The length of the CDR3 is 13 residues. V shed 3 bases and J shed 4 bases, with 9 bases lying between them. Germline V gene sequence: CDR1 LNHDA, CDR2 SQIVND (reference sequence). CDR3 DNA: TGTGCCAGTAGTATTCGACAGGCCACTGAAGCTTTCTTT. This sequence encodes CASSIRQATEAFF.

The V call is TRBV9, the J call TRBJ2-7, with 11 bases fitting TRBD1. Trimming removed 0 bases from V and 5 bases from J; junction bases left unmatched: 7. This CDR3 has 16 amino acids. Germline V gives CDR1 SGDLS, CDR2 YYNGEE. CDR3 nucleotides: TGTGCCAGCAGCGTAGAACCCGGGACAGGGGGAGACGAGCAGTACTTC. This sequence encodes CASSVEPGTGGDEQYF. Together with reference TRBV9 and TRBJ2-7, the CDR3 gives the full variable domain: DSGVTQTPKHLITATGQRVTLRCSPRSGDLSVYWYQQSLDQGLQFLIQYYNGEERAKGNILERFSAQQFPDLHSELNLSSLELGDSALYFCASSVEPGTGGDEQYFGPGTRLTVT.

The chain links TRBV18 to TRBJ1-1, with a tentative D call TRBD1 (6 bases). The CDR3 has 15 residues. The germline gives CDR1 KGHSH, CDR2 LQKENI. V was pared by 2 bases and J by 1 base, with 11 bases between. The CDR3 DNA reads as TGTGCCAGCTCACCAAGGACAGCTACGAACACTGAAGCTTTCTTT. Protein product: CASSPRTATNTEAFF.

CDR3 amino acids: CAWSVRVRTEAFF. The CDR3 region has the DNA TGTGCCTGGAGTGTACGAGTACGAACTGAAGCTTTCTTT. The V call is TRBV30, the J call TRBJ1-1; D is unclear. Trimming took off 0 bases at V and 5 bases at J, with 10 bases between the two ends. Germline V lookup: CDR1 GTSNPN, CDR2 SVGIG (reference sequence). The CDR3 runs 13 residues.

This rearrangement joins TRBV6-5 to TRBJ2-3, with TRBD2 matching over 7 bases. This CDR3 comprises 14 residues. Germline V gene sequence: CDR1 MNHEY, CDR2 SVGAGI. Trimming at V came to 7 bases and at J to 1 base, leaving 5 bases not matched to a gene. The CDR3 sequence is CASNSGGGTDTQYF. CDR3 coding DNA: TGTGCCAGCAACTCGGGGGGTGGCACAGATACGCAGTATTTT.

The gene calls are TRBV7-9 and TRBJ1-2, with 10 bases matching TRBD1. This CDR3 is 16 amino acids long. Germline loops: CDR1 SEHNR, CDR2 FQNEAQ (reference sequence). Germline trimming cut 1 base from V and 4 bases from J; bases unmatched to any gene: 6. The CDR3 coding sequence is TGTGCCAGCAGCTTAGGTCGGACAGGGGGTGGCTATGGCTACACCTTC. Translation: CASSLGRTGGGYGYTF.

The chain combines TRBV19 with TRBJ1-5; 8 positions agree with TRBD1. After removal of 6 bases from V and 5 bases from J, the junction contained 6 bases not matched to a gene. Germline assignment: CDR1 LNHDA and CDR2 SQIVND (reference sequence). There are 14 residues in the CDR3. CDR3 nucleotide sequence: TGTGCCAGTAGCCCTACAGGGGGGGATCAGCCCCAGCATTTT. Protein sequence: CASSPTGGDQPQHF.

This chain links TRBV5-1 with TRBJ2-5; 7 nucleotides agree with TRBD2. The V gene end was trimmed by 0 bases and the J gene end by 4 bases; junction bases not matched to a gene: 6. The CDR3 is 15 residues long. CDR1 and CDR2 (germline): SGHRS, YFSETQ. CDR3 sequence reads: CASSLGWGRAETQYF. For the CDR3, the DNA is TGCGCCAGCAGCTTGGGATGGGGGAGGGCAGAGACCCAGTACTTC.

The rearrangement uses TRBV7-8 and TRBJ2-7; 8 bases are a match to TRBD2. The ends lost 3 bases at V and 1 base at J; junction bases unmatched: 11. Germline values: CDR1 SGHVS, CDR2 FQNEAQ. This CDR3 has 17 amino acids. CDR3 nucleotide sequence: TGTGCCAGCAGCTTCCATGCCGGGGCGGGAGGATCCTACGAGCAGTACTTC. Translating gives CASSFHAGAGGSYEQYF.

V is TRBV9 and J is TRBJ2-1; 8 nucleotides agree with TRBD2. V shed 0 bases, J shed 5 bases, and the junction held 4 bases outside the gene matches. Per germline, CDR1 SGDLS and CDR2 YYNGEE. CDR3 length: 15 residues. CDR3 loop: CASSVVSGTNNEQFF. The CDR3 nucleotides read TGTGCCAGCAGCGTAGTTAGCGGGACCAACAATGAGCAGTTCTTC. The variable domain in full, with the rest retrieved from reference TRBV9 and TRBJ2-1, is DSGVTQTPKHLITATGQRVTLRCSPRSGDLSVYWYQQSLDQGLQFLIQYYNGEERAKGNILERFSAQQFPDLHSELNLSSLELGDSALYFCASSVVSGTNNEQFFGPGTRLTVL.

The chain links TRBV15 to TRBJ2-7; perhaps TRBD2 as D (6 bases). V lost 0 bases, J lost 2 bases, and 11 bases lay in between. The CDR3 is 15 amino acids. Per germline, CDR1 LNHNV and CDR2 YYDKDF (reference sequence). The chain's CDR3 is CATSRDRLVAYEQYF. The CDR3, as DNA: TGTGCCACCAGCAGAGATAGACTAGTAGCCTACGAGCAGTACTTC.